This TCR beta chain stems from a study of cytomegalovirus exposure and HLA in healthy donors. Whole-study findings and limits: A highly shared variant cluster was judged a likely technical artifact.

60 Vbeta and 13 Jbeta primers were used in PCR. Here immunoSEQ multiplex PCR was the method, and the copy in TCRdb shows in-frame clones only, minus some. Counted here are 99,000 or so clones, over 60% occurring once; the ten biggest clones make up roughly 17%. Only one count was recorded for this clone. Its antigen is not identified. Trimming removed 4 bases from V and 2 bases from J; junction bases left unmatched: 13. The CDR3 consists of 17 residues. The germline gives CDR1 MNHNS, CDR2 SASEGT. J is TRBJ1-2 and V is TRBV6-1; TRBD1 aligns across 7 bases. This TCR came from a man between 60 and 70 years old in good health and CMV-seropositive. The sequenced material came from PBMCs. The CDR3: CASSVGWRQGGNYGYTF. The CDR3 DNA follows: TGTGCCAGCAGTGTGGGTTGGAGACAGGGAGGAAACTATGGCTACACCTTC.